The 21 T cell receptor beta chains presented below share a single source sample, sequenced in a study of CD8 T cells in ankylosing spondylitis. TCRdb independently ran MiXCR on the 5' RACE reads; one entry per CDR3 protein. Of 300,000 to 350,000 distinct CDR3 sequences listed, roughly 20% were seen once; the top ten hold around 3.2%. The sequenced sample was blood, either unsorted or a sorted T cell fraction (not recorded which). Receptors were obtained from a female donor with ankylosing spondylitis or in good health (not recorded which).

This clonotype was detected a few times. The chain has TRBV12-3 or TRBV12-4 and TRBJ2-7; 7 bases align to TRBD2. Losses at the gene ends were 5 bases for V and 4 bases for J; bases not matched to a gene: 11. The CDR3 runs 15 residues. The DNA for the CDR3 is TGTGCCAGCAGTCAGATAGGACTAGGAAAGTACGAGCAGTACTTC. Protein sequence: CASSQIGLGKYEQYF.

This clonotype appeared a few times. The chain links TRBV27 to TRBJ2-1, with D unresolved. CDR1 MNHEY and CDR2 SMNVEV come from the germline V gene (reference sequence). The CDR3 extends over 14 amino acids. V was trimmed by 3 bases and J by 5 bases, leaving 11 bases between them. The CDR3 sequence: CASSFRPRDNEQFF. The DNA of the CDR3 is TGTGCCAGCAGTTTCCGGCCTCGAGACAATGAGCAGTTCTTC.

The V gene is TRBV4-3, the J gene TRBJ2-3; 7 positions match TRBD1. The CDR3 has 15 amino acids. After removal of 2 bases from V and 0 bases from J, the junction contained 2 bases not matched to a gene. Germline CDR1 and CDR2: LGHNA and YSLEER. The chain's CDR3 is CASSQRQGSTDTQYF. CDR3 DNA sequence: TGCGCCAGCAGCCAACGACAGGGAAGCACAGATACGCAGTATTTT.

As DNA, the CDR3 is TGTGCCAGCAGCTTAGTTCCCTCCTTCGGGCAGTTCTTC. This sequence encodes CASSLVPSFGQFF. The chain joins TRBV7-8 to TRBJ2-1; D ambiguous. Germline assignment: CDR1 SGHVS and CDR2 FQNEAQ. CDR3 length: 13 amino acids. V gave up 1 base and J gave up 12 bases, with 13 bases separating them.

This clonotype was seen repeatedly, ten times or more. The genes are TRBV24-1 and TRBJ2-1; D ambiguous. Germline V gene sequence: CDR1 KGHDR, CDR2 SFDVKD. This CDR3 is built from 15 residues. Trimming stripped 4 bases from V and 2 bases from J, with 11 bases between. The CDR3 is CATSDPQFTYNEQFF. The CDR3 DNA reads TGTGCCACCAGTGACCCACAGTTTACCTACAATGAGCAGTTCTTC.

This clonotype was counted at least ten times. V usage is TRBV6-1 and J usage is TRBJ2-7, with TRBD1 identical over 10 bases. The V and J ends lost 6 bases and 2 bases, in that order; junction bases with no gene match: 7. Per germline, CDR1 MNHNS and CDR2 SASEGT. The CDR3 is 15 residues long. The CDR3 here is CASRGQGLATYEQYF. Written as DNA, the CDR3 is TGTGCCAGCAGGGGACAGGGGTTAGCCACCTACGAGCAGTACTTC.

This clonotype was recorded once. V usage is TRBV12-3 or TRBV12-4 and J usage is TRBJ2-3; maybe TRBD1 (6 bases). V was cut by 7 bases and J by 3 bases, with 11 bases left in between. The CDR3 loop spans 13 amino acids. The CDR3 region is CASIEGETDTQYF. The DNA for the CDR3 is TGTGCCAGCATTGAGGGGGAGACAGATACGCAGTATTTT.

Of note for this clonotype: Given a much more abundant clone one base away, this may be a read error. The rearrangement joins TRBV12-3 or TRBV12-4 to TRBJ2-1, with a tentative D call TRBD2 (6 bases). The CDR3 extends over 13 amino acids. The CDR3 is CTSSLRAGNEQFF. DNA for the CDR3: TGTACCAGCAGTTTAAGGGCGGGGAATGAGCAGTTCTTC.

This clonotype was detected many times. The chain is built from TRBV5-1 and TRBJ2-7; a possible D gene is TRBD2 (6 bases). Deletions cut 0 bases from V and 4 bases from J, with 14 bases between. The CDR3 spans 15 residues. In germline, CDR1 is SGHRS, CDR2 YFSETQ. The CDR3 spells CASSLATGGLYEQYF. As DNA, the CDR3 is TGCGCCAGCAGCTTGGCCACCGGAGGGCTTTACGAGCAGTACTTC.

This clonotype was counted a few times. The genes are TRBV5-1 and TRBJ2-4; D is undetermined. Germline lookup yields CDR1 SGHRS and CDR2 YFSETQ. The CDR3 runs to 15 residues. Between the trimmed V and J ends, which lost 5 bases and 7 bases, there was a span of 19 bases. The CDR3 coding sequence is TGCGCCAGCAGTCCTCTGGTAGACACGAAGAACATTCAGTACTTC. It is translated as CASSPLVDTKNIQYF.

This clonotype was picked up a small number of times. This chain connects TRBV3-1 to TRBJ2-1; D is unclear. V was clipped by 2 bases and J by 0 bases, with 8 bases between them. The CDR3 is 15 amino acids. Germline CDR1 reads LGHDT; CDR2 reads YNNKEL (reference sequence). The CDR3 DNA follows: TGTGCCAGCAGCCAACCGGCTAACTCCTACAATGAGCAGTTCTTC. It codes for CASSQPANSYNEQFF.

This clonotype was observed at least ten times. This chain joins TRBV9 and TRBJ2-2; 7 bases are shared with TRBD1. With V trimmed by 2 bases and J by 4 bases, 8 bases remained unmatched. The CDR3 length is 16 residues. Germline lookup yields CDR1 SGDLS and CDR2 YYNGEE. In nucleotides, the CDR3 is TGTGCCAGCAGCGTCCCTAGACAGGGTCCCACCGGGGAGCTGTTTTTT. Translating gives CASSVPRQGPTGELFF.

The V call is TRBV2, the J call TRBJ2-2; 11 bases agree with TRBD2. V trimming: 0 bases; J trimming: 4 bases; junction bases outside the gene matches: 1. The CDR3 length is 16 residues. Per the germline V gene, CDR1 is SNHLY and CDR2 is FYNNEI. CDR3 protein: CASSEASGRVTGELFF. The CDR3 DNA sequence: TGTGCCAGCAGTGAAGCTAGCGGGAGGGTCACCGGGGAGCTGTTTTTT.

This clonotype was observed a few times. V is TRBV20-1 and J is TRBJ1-1; no firm D call. Trimming took off 5 bases at V and 11 bases at J, with 15 bases between the two ends. This CDR3 comprises 11 residues. Germline values: CDR1 DFQATT, CDR2 SNEGSKA (reference sequence). Written as DNA, the CDR3 is TGCAGTGCTTCCGTCCCCGGTAGTGCTTTCTTT. Its translation: CSASVPGSAFF.

This chain links TRBV20-1 with TRBJ2-5; TRBD2 aligns across 8 bases. The junction had 11 bases not matched to a gene; V was cut back by 5 bases and J by 0 bases. The CDR3 is 16 amino acids. The germline V gene encodes CDR1 DFQATT and CDR2 SNEGSKA (reference sequence). The CDR3 DNA is TGCAGTGCTTCCGATGGCAGTAGCGGGAACCAAGAGACCCAGTACTTC. It translates to CSASDGSSGNQETQYF.

This clonotype was recorded many times. The V call is TRBV10-3, the J call TRBJ2-7; tentative D call: TRBD2 (10 bases). The ends were cut back, 4 bases at V and 7 bases at J, with 20 bases in the middle. CDR1 and CDR2 from the germline V gene are ENHRY and SYGVKD. The CDR3 is 15 residues long. In DNA form, the CDR3 reads TGTGCCATCAGTGCCTCTACTAGCGGGACAGGGGAGCAGTACTTC. Its protein is CAISASTSGTGEQYF.

In its sample, this clonotype was seen a few times. The chain combines TRBV10-3 with TRBJ1-2; 7 nucleotides align to TRBD1. Trimming took 2 bases from V and 0 from J; bases not matched to a gene: 9. The CDR3 extends over 17 amino acids. Germline values: CDR1 ENHRY, CDR2 SYGVKD. DNA of the CDR3: TGTGCCATCAGTGAGGGATATCGACAGGGAGCTAACTATGGCTACACCTTC. Translation gives CAISEGYRQGANYGYTF.

This clonotype was counted between two and nine times. The chain couples TRBV10-3 to TRBJ2-3; the D is unclear. CDR3 size: 16 residues. The germline gives CDR1 ENHRY, CDR2 SYGVKD. Trimming took 2 bases from V and 1 from J, leaving 13 bases between them. CDR3 residues: CAISELTRSGTDTQYF. CDR3 coding DNA: TGTGCCATCAGTGAGCTCACAAGGAGTGGCACAGATACGCAGTATTTT.

The chain combines TRBV2 with TRBJ2-7; the match to TRBD2 covers 8 bases. The trim removed 6 bases at V and 5 bases at J, leaving 6 bases unmatched. CDR3 length: 13 residues. Germline V gene data show CDR1 as SNHLY and CDR2 as FYNNEI. The CDR3 here is CASSIGGGNEQYF. The CDR3 DNA follows: TGTGCCAGCAGCATCGGGGGGGGCAACGAGCAGTACTTC.

The genes are TRBV10-3 and TRBJ2-1; TRBD2 matches at 7 bases. CDR3 length equals 13 residues. The junction had 5 bases not matched to a gene; V was cut back by 6 bases and J by 6 bases. Germline V gene lookup returns CDR1 ENHRY and CDR2 SYGVKD. Here the CDR3 DNA reads TGTGCCATCAGCATTATAGCGGGCAATGAGCAGTTCTTC. Translation: CAISIIAGNEQFF.

The chain uses TRBV20-1 and TRBJ2-1; 10 bases agree with TRBD2. There are 14 residues in the CDR3. J lost 9 bases, V lost 3 bases, and 8 bases had no gene match. The germline V gene encodes CDR1 DFQATT and CDR2 SNEGSKA (reference sequence). In DNA form, the CDR3 reads TGCAGTGCTAGTACGCTAGCGGGAGTGAGTGAGCAGTTCTTC. Amino acid sequence: CSASTLAGVSEQFF.